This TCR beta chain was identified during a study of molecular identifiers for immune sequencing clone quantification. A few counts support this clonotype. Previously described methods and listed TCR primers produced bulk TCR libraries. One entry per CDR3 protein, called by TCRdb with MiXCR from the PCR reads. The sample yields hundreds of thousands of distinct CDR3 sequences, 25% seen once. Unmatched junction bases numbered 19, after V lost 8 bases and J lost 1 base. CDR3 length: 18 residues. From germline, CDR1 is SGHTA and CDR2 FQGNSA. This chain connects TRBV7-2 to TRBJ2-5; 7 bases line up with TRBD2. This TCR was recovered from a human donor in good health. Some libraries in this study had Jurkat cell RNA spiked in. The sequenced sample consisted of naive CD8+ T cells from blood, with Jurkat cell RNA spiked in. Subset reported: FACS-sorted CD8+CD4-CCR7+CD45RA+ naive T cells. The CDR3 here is CASGWDYGGSNVQETQYF. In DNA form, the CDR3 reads TGTGCCAGCGGTTGGGACTACGGAGGATCAAACGTCCAAGAGACCCAGTACTTC.